This T cell receptor (beta chain) is from a study of T cell clonality in common variable immunodeficiency (dated by TCRdb to about 2015). Paper-wide results and their limitations: Differences among patients in the CVID cohort limited the correlations between repertoire features and clinical complications. Compared with healthy controls, CVID subjects showed increased TCRbeta clonality (t-test p = 0.018), a feature most characteristic of about a third of subjects. Although equal DNA input was used, an average of approximately 74,000 unique sequences per sample was obtained for controls, compared with roughly 33,000 for CVID samples. The authors noted that sequencing repertoires of T cell subpopulations would be needed to clarify what caused the increased clonality in CVID. Healthy controls shared more TCRbeta clones with each other than CVID subjects shared among themselves (p < 0.0001). Reportedly, TCRbeta sequences from CVID had fewer deletions and N-nucleotide insertions, and highly modified clones with 13 or more V deletions were absent from CVID.

There are 14 amino acids in the CDR3, from cysteine to phenylalanine inclusive. The DNA has 33 bases, all within the CDR3, and is read from base 1. The germline V gene (reference sequence) provides CDR1 SEHNR and CDR2 FQNEAQ. Clipping removes 9 bases from V and 0 bases from J, with 7 as the unmatched junction base count. CVID samples and control samples contributed equivalent amounts of genomic DNA as sequencing input. For every sample, a 60 bp segment covering the rearranged TCRbeta CDR3 region was amplified and then sequenced. The immunoSEQ assay, a bias-corrected multiplex PCR combined with high-throughput sequencing, was used to amplify TCRbeta. The authors processed their data as follows. Every unique nucleotide sequence was considered a clone and was annotated with V, D and J genes, copy number and frequency. Sequences were labeled productive if in frame, and non-productive if out of frame or containing stop codons. As previously described, clonality was computed from Shannon's entropy. Mean CDR3 Kyte-Doolittle hydropathy was derived from the predicted amino acid sequences of productive clones. Hierarchical clustering of scaled V gene usage was performed with the R hclust function using Manhattan distance and complete linkage. Sharing of clones by CDR3 amino acid sequence was evaluated by resampling 12 repertoires per group over 100 rounds. The repertoires were searched for approximately 70 published EBV-specific and roughly 240 published CMV-specific TCRbeta sequences. After a couple of CVID samples that produced fewer than 10,000 sequences were dropped from the analysis, 45 or so CVID repertoires remained. Held by TCRdb, this immuneACCESS table contains in-frame sequences only and omits some clones. Under half of the omission traces to an unresolved V gene where checked; the cause of the rest is unknown. That table gives V, J and clone size, and the DNA gave D and trimming. The table records 25,000 to 35,000 clones for this sample, and not one of them appears only once. The ten most abundant clones make up around 3.3% of the sample.

CVID was diagnosed by standard criteria: serum IgG, IgA and/or IgM reduced below normal range, plus specific antibody deficiency. There were around 43 subjects in the CVID group (roughly 15 female and about 29 male), ranging in age from roughly 8 to 65 years, with a mean age of around 39. Both CVID patients and healthy controls were predominantly of Caucasian heritage. At the time of study participation, every CVID subject had been on replacement immunoglobulin therapy for one year or longer. When blood was collected, none of the CVID subjects were ill or on immunomodulatory or immunosuppressive medication. From each donor, roughly 5 to 8 ml of heparinized peripheral whole blood was collected. Genomic DNA from adults with common variable immune deficiency (CVID) and from healthy adult controls was the source for sequencing TCRbeta CDR3 repertoires. Diluted blood was density-centrifuged over Hypaque 1077 or Ficoll-Paque to isolate peripheral blood mononuclear cells. Genomic DNA was extracted from unsorted mononuclear cells by Qiagen column purification or by a centrifugation-based method.

There are a few counts of this clone. The antigen it binds to is not known. The read halts 3 residues ahead of the CDR3 end, with the missing end drawn from the germline J gene. The specimen sequenced was peripheral blood mononuclear cells. This clonotype originated in a human donor with common variable immunodeficiency. The chain links TRBV7-9 with TRBJ1-1; TRBD1 lines up with 7 middle nucleotides. This receptor carries the CDR3 CARGEGAVNTEAFF. The CDR3 DNA, read in part, is TGTGCCAGGGGGGAGGGGGCGGTGAACACTGAA. Reference TRBV7-9 and TRBJ1-1 genes cover what lies past the CDR3, so the full variable domain is DTGVSQNPRHKITKRGQNVTFRCDPISEHNRLYWYRQTLGQGPEFLTYFQNEAQLEKSRLLSDRFSAERPKGSFSTLEIQRTEQGDSAMYLCARGEGAVNTEAFFGQGTRLTVV.